This TCR beta chain was captured by sequencing in a study of cytomegalovirus exposure and HLA in healthy donors (dated by TCRdb to about 2017). Looking at the study overall: In an earlier analysis of some 550 of the donors, approximately 300 Gb of sequence data and some 120 million unique TCR beta sequences from about 180 million T cells were reported. Roughly 290 gigabases of sequencing data and 70 million to 95 million unique TCR sequences made up an early release that covered several hundred HLA-typed donors. Of the 398 genotyped donors, around 81% fell in the genetic ancestry cluster associated with self-reported Caucasian donors. The study aimed to test whether signatures of past pathogen exposure could be identified by cataloging public T cell receptors. The T cell repertoires of under 750 subjects were profiled by immunosequencing and related to cytomegalovirus serostatus. In addition to the first cohort of about 650 subjects, a separate validation cohort of over 90 different subjects was used. To predict cytomegalovirus infection status, the study combined high-throughput TCR immunosequencing, statistical association of individual TCRs with disease status, and machine learning. A later analysis re-analyzed previously published TCR beta repertoires from roughly 600 donors and added high-resolution HLA genotyping to study TCR occurrence patterns. In the later analysis, no new phenotypic data were used to find candidate immune exposures; instead, reliance was placed on TCR beta sequences and their occurrence across donors. An earlier analysis of roughly 600 of the donors used high-throughput TCR beta sequencing to judge whether each TCR beta V gene segment behaved as functional or pseudogenic. Donor age, sex, ethnicity and CMV serostatus were compiled alongside the repertoire data. In a later genetic analysis, genome-wide SNP genotypes for about 55% of the roughly 700 donors were used, and that subset was treated as a discovery cohort. Every repertoire in the discovery cohort had been generated on one and the same sequencing platform. HLA typing covered class I and class II loci at four-digit resolution. Typing coverage varied by locus: about 620-630 donors for A, B, C, DRB1 and DQB1; approximately 520 for DQA1; over 600 for DPA1; approximately 470 for DPB1. Roughly 5 DR-DQ haplotypes were handled as single units for association and clustering, since linkage in the cohort was strong. On average, around 200,000 unique TCR beta nucleotide sequences were sequenced per donor among some 420 genotyped donors of the cohort, with around 19% of those sequences being non-productive. Broader findings and caveats from the paper: A further reported finding was that TCR beta sequences accurately predicted the HLA-A and HLA-B alleles for most subjects in the first cohort. Compared with equally common non-associated chains, HLA-associated TCR beta chains in a later analysis were more clonally expanded and had lower generation probabilities. The earlier analysis of almost 600 of the donors excluded roughly 17 rarely observed V segments, including chromosome 9 orphons, because counts were too low. A group of highly shared sequence variants was considered likely to be a technical artifact of the sequencing pipeline. Because HLA typing was missing for some donors at each locus, association tests included only the typed subset. The classifier was reported to diagnose cytomegalovirus status with high specificity and sensitivity in both the original cohort and the validation cohort. In an earlier analysis of 587 of the donors, most TCR beta V segments appeared in productive rearrangements about 87% or about 30% of the time, broadly matching IMGT annotations. The 87-base-pair reads could not distinguish some IMGT-functional V segments, including TRBV6-2 and TRBV6-3, so those segments were excluded. In a later genetic analysis, a missense DCLRE1C variant was associated with V-gene and J-gene trimming of TCR beta chains, and the association was replicated in an independent cohort. A later genetic analysis reported fewer N-insertions in productive TCRs among donors in an Asian-associated ancestry cluster than the roughly 620-donor mean. Most TCR sequences were seen in very few donors, while some public TCRs were found in many individuals. A few of the identified cytomegalovirus-associated TCR beta chains were confirmed in vitro to be specific for cytomegalovirus antigens. In this cohort, only TCR beta chains were sequenced, and detectable features were limited by the absence of alpha or paired-chain data. In a later analysis, about 17,000 TCR beta sequences were associated with specific HLA alleles at a false discovery rate of 0.05. When HLA alleles, especially DR and DQ, strongly co-occurred, TCR associations were difficult to assign to individual alleles. Linkage disequilibrium might explain the correlated functional status among segregating V segments, but an unknown experimental factor could not be excluded. The study gave a list of 150 to 200 TCR beta chains associated with cytomegalovirus. A later analysis found that most CMV-associated TCR beta chains appeared HLA-restricted, with HLA associations seemingly driven largely by CMV exposure. A later analysis reported that several top co-occurrence clusters appeared linked to parvovirus B19, influenza, CMV and Epstein-Barr virus. For the cohort, immune exposure information was limited to CMV serostatus. The authors suggested that the approach could potentially be generalized to other disease states and immunological phenotypes. The presence/absence analyses assumed that sequencing depth was roughly uniform across donors, and that assumption may not be true. In a later analysis, TCR association rates were found to vary across HLA loci, with the most associated TCRs seen for DRB1 alleles and the fewest for HLA-C alleles.

Libraries were prepared through the immunoSEQ multiplex PCR assay. For the multiplex PCR, a mixture combining 60 forward primers for TCR Vbeta segments and 13 reverse primers for TCR Jbeta segments was used. The CDR3 region of rearranged TCR beta genes was amplified from genomic DNA with a multiplex PCR assay. The Illumina HiSeq System was used to sequence the amplified TCR beta libraries as 87-base-pair reads. The study's processing was this. A later analysis tallied 80 million to 95 million unique TCR beta chains across the 700 or so repertoires, and about 12 million of those chains were shared by two or more donors. To remove PCR and sequencing errors, raw reads were error-corrected and collapsed into unique sequences using a nearest-neighbor algorithm that merged closely related sequences. V, D and J gene segments were assigned by aligning CDR3 sequences to IMGT reference sequences. Each retained sequence needed at least a six-nucleotide match to both a V gene segment and a J gene segment. Rearrangements were classified as productive when the CDR3 lacked stop codons and remained in frame with V and J, and all other rearrangements were classified as non-productive. CDR3 was defined according to IMGT convention as the region running from the second conserved V-encoded cysteine to the conserved J-encoded phenylalanine. The earlier analysis of some 550 of the donors excluded any sequence lacking an unambiguous match to a single V gene segment. In an earlier analysis of approximately 590 of the donors, V segments were called functional above 56.7% productive rearrangements and were called segregating when the between-donor standard deviation exceeded 5%. A statistical classification framework was built for diagnosing cytomegalovirus status from the catalog of TCR beta chain sequences. In a later analysis, V and J genes were assigned by comparing TCR nucleotide sequences against IMGT/GENE-DB human TR gene sequences. A later analysis assigned CDR3 sequences and most-parsimonious VDJ recombination scenarios with the TCRdist pipeline. In a later analysis, each TCR beta chain was defined by its CDR3 amino acid sequence together with its V-gene family, and reads lacking a unique V-gene family were excluded. To address suspected cross-contamination and a sequencing artifact, a later analysis removed 592 highly shared, low-generation-probability nucleotide sequences. In a later analysis, a clonal expansion index for each public chain was calculated from normalized within-repertoire ranks of inferred template counts. A later analysis computed generation probabilities with a VDJ recombination model fitted to out-of-frame rearrangements, and checked the results against IGoR. In a later analysis, TCR-TCR, TCR-HLA and TCR-CMV co-occurrence was scored with hypergeometric tests, and a repertoire-size bias correction was applied to TCR pairs. In a later analysis, false discovery rates were estimated by permuting HLA or CMV assignments 20 times. In a later analysis, co-occurring TCRs were grouped using DBSCAN, with TCRdist sequence similarity added in when clustering inside HLA-allele-positive subsets. Repertoires with fewer than 30,000 or more than 120,000 public chains were left out of co-occurrence clustering, as were about five repertoires with anomalous nucleotide sharing. TCRdb's version of the immuneACCESS table is confined to in-frame rearrangements and falls short of the full clone set. An unresolved V gene accounts for under half of the shortfall where checked; the remainder is of unknown origin. That table furnishes V, J and clone size, whereas the DNA furnished D and trimming. The sample table records some 100,000 clones; about 75% of these occur just once. Of the sample, about 4.4% is held by the ten largest clones.

In total, 630 or so healthy bone marrow donors made up the cohort. All cohort members were sampled while nominally healthy, although unrecorded immune exposures were likely present. The donor tested CMV seropositive, placing the donor among the 310 or so seropositive members of the cohort. A peripheral blood sample was collected from each donor, and TCR beta sequencing was performed on peripheral blood mononuclear cells. The Qiagen DNeasy Blood Extraction Kit was used to extract genomic DNA from the blood cell samples. As concerns this clone: Its antigen has not been determined. No clone much larger than this one lies a single base away; base qualities are absent.

Per the germline V gene, MDHEN is the CDR1 and SYDVKM is the CDR2. V loses 3 bases, J loses 0 bases, and the germline ends lie 15 bases apart. The CDR3 runs 17 amino acids, cysteine and phenylalanine included. Of all the DNA, just the CDR3 is kept, 51 bases in frame from base 1. Sequencing was carried out using PBMCs. The rearranged segments are TRBV28 and TRBJ2-1, and TRBD2 may be the D gene, going by 5 matching bases. The source is a woman aged 18-35 years in good health and CMV-seropositive. DNA sequence: TGTGCCAGCAGTTTCCTTTGGCTAGCTGACTCCTACAATGAGCAGTTCTTC. It translates to CASSFLWLADSYNEQFF.